The 3 T cell receptor beta chains given below trace back to one sample, sequenced in a study of T-cell reconstitution after alpha-beta-depleted transplantation in children. Molecular barcoding with unique molecular identifiers was used for the TCRbeta library. TCRdb analysed the PCR reads with MiXCR anew, one entry per CDR3 protein. The sample consists of hundreds of thousands of distinct CDR3 sequences, about 11% of them appearing once. Sequenced material: PBMCs from the stem cell graft donor, taken from the stem cell graft. The source of these receptors is a human donor who donated a stem cell graft to a child with acute lymphoblastic leukemia.

The table lists this clonotype with many counts. CDR3 nucleotide sequence: TGTGCCAGCAGTTTCCAGGGGACGGGGACCCAGTACTTC. This gives the protein CASSFQGTGTQYF. The chain combines TRBV12-3 or TRBV12-4 with TRBJ2-5; D possibly corresponds to TRBD1 (6 bases). The CDR3 consists of 13 residues. Between the trimmed V and J ends, which lost 3 bases and 7 bases, there was a span of 12 bases.

This clonotype was found many times. The rearrangement joins TRBV4-3 to TRBJ2-5; D may be TRBD2 (5 bases). Trimming left V 4 bases short and J 5 bases short, with 17 bases between. Germline-derived CDR1 and CDR2 are LGHNA and YSLEER. The CDR3 spans 15 residues. The CDR3 sequence is CASSPRARRGETQYF. In DNA, the CDR3 is TGCGCCAGCAGCCCCCGGGCCCGGAGAGGGGAGACCCAGTACTTC.

This clonotype was seen more than once but under ten times. The J gene is TRBJ1-1, the V gene TRBV7-9; D remains unclear. The CDR3 length is 13 residues. CDR1 is SEHNR and CDR2 is FQNEAQ in the germline V gene (reference sequence). Trimming took 5 bases from V and 4 from J, leaving 11 bases between them. In DNA form, the CDR3 reads TGTGCCAGCAGCCCGCCATTGACCACTGAAGCTTTCTTT. Translating gives CASSPPLTTEAFF.